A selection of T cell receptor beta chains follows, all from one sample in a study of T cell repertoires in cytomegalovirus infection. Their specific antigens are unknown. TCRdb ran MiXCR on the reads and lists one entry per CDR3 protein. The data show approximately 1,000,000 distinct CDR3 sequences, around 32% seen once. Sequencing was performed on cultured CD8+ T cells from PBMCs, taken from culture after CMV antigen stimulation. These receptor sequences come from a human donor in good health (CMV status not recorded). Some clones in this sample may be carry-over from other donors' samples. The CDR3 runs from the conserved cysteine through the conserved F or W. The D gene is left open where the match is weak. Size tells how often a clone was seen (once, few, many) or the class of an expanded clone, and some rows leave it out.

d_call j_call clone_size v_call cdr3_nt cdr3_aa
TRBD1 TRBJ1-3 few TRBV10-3 TGTGCCATCAGTATTTACTCGGGACAGCCCCGCCGAAACACCATATATTTT CAISIYSGQPRRNTIYF
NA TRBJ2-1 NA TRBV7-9 TGTGCCAGCAGCTTAGGTCGTGTGGGGAGTGAGCAGTTCTTC CASSLGRVGSEQFF
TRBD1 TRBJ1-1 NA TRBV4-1 TGCGCCAGCAGCCGCGGACAGGGCGAGGGGACTGAAGCTTTCTTT CASSRGQGEGTEAFF
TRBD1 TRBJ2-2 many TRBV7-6 TGTGCCAGCAGCCCCGATATGAGGACAGGGTACGACGGGGAGCTGTTTTTT CASSPDMRTGYDGELFF
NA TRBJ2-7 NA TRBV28 TGTGCCAGCAGTTTTGGTCACCTGCTCTACGAGCAGTACTTC CASSFGHLLYEQYF
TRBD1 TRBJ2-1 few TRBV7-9 TGTGCCAGCAGCTTCCGACAGGGAGCGAGGGAGCAGTTCTTC CASSFRQGAREQFF
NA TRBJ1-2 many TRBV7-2 TGTGCCAGCAGCGTCGGGTATGGCTACACCTTC CASSVGYGYTF
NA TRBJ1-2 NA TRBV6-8 TGTGCCAGCAGTTACTCAGCGACATTCTATGGCTACACCTTC CASSYSATFYGYTF
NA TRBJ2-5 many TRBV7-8 TGTGCCAGCAGCTTAGCGGGACGAGACCAAGAGACCCAGTACTTC CASSLAGRDQETQYF
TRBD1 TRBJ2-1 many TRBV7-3 TGTGCCAGCAGCTCTACCGGGACAGGGGGCATTAACAATGAGCAGTTCTTC CASSSTGTGGINNEQFF
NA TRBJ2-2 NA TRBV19 TGTGCCAGTAGTCCCTGGACAGACACCGGGGAGCTGTTTTTT CASSPWTDTGELFF
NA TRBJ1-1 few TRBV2 TGTGCCAGCAGATTGACAGGACTTGAAGCTTTCTTT CASRLTGLEAFF
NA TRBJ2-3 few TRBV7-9 TGTGCAGCGGGTCAGGATACGCAGTATTTT CAAGQDTQYF
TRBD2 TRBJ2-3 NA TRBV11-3 TGTGCCAGCAGCTTAGGAGCGGGGATCCACACAGATACGCAGTATTTT CASSLGAGIHTDTQYF
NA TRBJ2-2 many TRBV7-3 TGTGCCAGCAGCTTAAATGGGGAGCTGTTTTTT CASSLNGELFF
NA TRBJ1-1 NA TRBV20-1 TGCAGTGCTACCCCAGACTCGGGAGACACTGAAGCTTTCTTT CSATPDSGDTEAFF
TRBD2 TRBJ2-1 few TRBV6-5 TGTGCCAGCAGTTACTTGAAGGTAGCGGGGGGGCCGGATGAGCAGTTCTTC CASSYLKVAGGPDEQFF
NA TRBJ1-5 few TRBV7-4 TGTGCCAGCAGCTTAGAGGGGAGGCCCAATCAGCCCCAGCATTTT CASSLEGRPNQPQHF
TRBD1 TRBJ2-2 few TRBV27 TGTGCCAGCAGTTTATCTCTGGACAGGGGGCTAGGCACCGGGGAGCTGTTTTTT CASSLSLDRGLGTGELFF
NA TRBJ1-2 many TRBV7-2 TGTGCCAGCAGCTTCCACAGCACAAGTAACTATGGCTACACCTTC CASSFHSTSNYGYTF
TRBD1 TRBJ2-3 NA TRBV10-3 TGTGCCATCCTACGACAGGGGGGAAGGGGAAGCACAGATACGCAGTATTTT CAILRQGGRGSTDTQYF
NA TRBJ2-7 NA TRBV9 TGTGCCAGCAGCGATAACCCGGCAAGGACAGATTCGGCCTTCTACGAGCAGTACTTC CASSDNPARTDSAFYEQYF
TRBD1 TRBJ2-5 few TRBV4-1 TGCGCCAGCAGTTTCACACAGGGGGCTTCGGAGACCCAGTACTTC CASSFTQGASETQYF
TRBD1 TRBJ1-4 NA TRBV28 TGTGCCAGCAACCTGGACAGGGCTAATGAAAAACTGTTTTTT CASNLDRANEKLFF
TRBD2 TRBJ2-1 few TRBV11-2 TGTGCCAGCAGCTTAGAATACAGCGGGACTCCCCGCTACAATGAGCAGTTCTTC CASSLEYSGTPRYNEQFF
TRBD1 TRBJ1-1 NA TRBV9 TGTGCCAGCAGCGTCCTTTATAAGACAGGGCCAGAAGGGACTGAAGCTTTCTTT CASSVLYKTGPEGTEAFF
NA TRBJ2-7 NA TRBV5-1 TGCGCCAGCAGCTTGCGGTTGGGGTACCAGGGATCCTACGAGCAGTACTTC CASSLRLGYQGSYEQYF
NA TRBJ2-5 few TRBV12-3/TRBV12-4 TGTGCCAGCAGTCCTCAGGGGGGTCAAGAGACCCAGTACTTC CASSPQGGQETQYF
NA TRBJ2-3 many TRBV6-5 TGTGCCAGCAGTTACTCTGGGACAAGCACAGATACGCAGTATTTT CASSYSGTSTDTQYF
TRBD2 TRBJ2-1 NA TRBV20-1 TGCAGTGCCTTATGGACTAGCGGGGAGGATGAGCAGTTCTTC CSALWTSGEDEQFF
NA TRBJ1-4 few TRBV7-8 TGTGCCAGCAGCTTAGCAGTTTTCGGGACGGCGGATGAAAAACTGTTTTTT CASSLAVFGTADEKLFF
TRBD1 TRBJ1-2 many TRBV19 TGTGCCAGTGGGACCGGGACAGGAGCCTATGGCTACACCTTC CASGTGTGAYGYTF
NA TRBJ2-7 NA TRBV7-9 TGTGCCAGCAGCTTATTAGGGGGCTACGAGCAGTACTTC CASSLLGGYEQYF
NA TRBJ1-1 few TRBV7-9 TGTGCCAGCAGCCTCCCATTAGATACGGCAACTGAAGCTTTCTTT CASSLPLDTATEAFF
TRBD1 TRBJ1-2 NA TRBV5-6 TGTGCCAGCAGCTTGTCCAGGGGGAATGGCTACACCTTC CASSLSRGNGYTF
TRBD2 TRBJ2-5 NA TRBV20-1 TGCAGTGCTAGATCAAGACTAGCGGGGTTGTTAGAGACCCAGTACTTC CSARSRLAGLLETQYF
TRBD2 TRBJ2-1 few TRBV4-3 TGCGCCAGCAGCCAAGATTTAGCGGGGGGTAATGAGCAGTTCTTC CASSQDLAGGNEQFF
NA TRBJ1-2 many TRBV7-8 TGTGCCAGCAGCTTAGGCGCGGGGGCTAACTATGGCTACACCTTC CASSLGAGANYGYTF
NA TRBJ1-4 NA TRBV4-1 TGCGCCAGCAGCCACTCCGGGGCGGGGAGGGGACGGCGGTCAACTAATGAAAAACTGTTTTTT CASSHSGAGRGRRSTNEKLFF
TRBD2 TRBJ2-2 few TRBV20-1 TGCAGTGCTCCCAGCGGGGGGCTCACCGGGGAGCTGTTTTTT CSAPSGGLTGELFF
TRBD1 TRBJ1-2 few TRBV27 TGTGCCAGCAGTTTATGGCAGGGGGATGGCTACACCTTC CASSLWQGDGYTF
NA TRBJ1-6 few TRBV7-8 TGTGCCAGCAGCTTAGCTATGGGGCGCTCCTATAATTCACCCCTCCACTTT CASSLAMGRSYNSPLHF